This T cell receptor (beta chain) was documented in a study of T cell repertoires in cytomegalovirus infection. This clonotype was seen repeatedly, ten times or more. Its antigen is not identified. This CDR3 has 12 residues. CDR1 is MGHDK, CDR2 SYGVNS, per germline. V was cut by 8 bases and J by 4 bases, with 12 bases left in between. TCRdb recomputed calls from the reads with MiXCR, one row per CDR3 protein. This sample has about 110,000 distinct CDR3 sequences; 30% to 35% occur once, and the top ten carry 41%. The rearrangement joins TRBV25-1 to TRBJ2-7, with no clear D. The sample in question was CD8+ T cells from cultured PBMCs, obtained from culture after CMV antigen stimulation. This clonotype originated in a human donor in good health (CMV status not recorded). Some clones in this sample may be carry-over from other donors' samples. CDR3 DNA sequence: TGTGCCAGCCTCTCCGACCGTTACGAGCAGTACTTC. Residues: CASLSDRYEQYF.